One T cell receptor beta chain is described in this entry. Antigen unknown. Once obtained from cultured CD4+ T cells, the DNA was sequenced using the Oncomine TCR Beta short-read assay. TCRdb processed the PCR reads anew with MiXCR; each CDR3 protein has one entry. Of several thousand distinct CDR3 sequences in the sample, 60% were seen once. This sample was included in a study of vaccination and CD4 T cells after COVID-19. On the study more broadly: The study collected post-vaccine samples a median about 72 days after dose two, with a range of 14 to 241. General study results and limits: Counts of SARS-CoV-2-reactive clonotypes had a median that went from roughly 21 to 40, a nonsignificant change.

The CDR3 consists of 13 residues. From germline, CDR1 is DFQATT and CDR2 SNEGSKA (reference sequence). Trimming at V came to 4 bases and at J to 1 base, leaving 1 base not matched to a gene. The treatment is: roughly 11-day PBMC culture with coronavirus spike peptide pools or control peptides (ViraFEST assay). The V gene is TRBV20-1, the J gene TRBJ2-3; 8 bases are shared with TRBD2. The sample here was cultured CD4+ T cells from blood, taken after SARS-CoV-2 vaccination. This receptor was identified in a human donor with COVID-19. This CDR3 reads CSANSGGTDTQYF. Written as DNA, the CDR3 is TGCAGTGCTAATAGCGGGGGCACAGATACGCAGTATTTT.